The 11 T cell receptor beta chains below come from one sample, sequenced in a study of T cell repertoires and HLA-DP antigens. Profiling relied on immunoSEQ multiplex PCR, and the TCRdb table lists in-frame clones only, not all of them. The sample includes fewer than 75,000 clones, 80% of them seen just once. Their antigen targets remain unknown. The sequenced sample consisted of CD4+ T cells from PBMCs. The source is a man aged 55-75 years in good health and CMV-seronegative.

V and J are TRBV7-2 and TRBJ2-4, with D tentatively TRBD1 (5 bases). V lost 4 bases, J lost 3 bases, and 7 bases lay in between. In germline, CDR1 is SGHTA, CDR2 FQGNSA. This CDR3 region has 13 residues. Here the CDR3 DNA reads TGTGCCAGCAGCTCAGGGTACAAAAACATTCAGTACTTC. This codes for CASSSGYKNIQYF.

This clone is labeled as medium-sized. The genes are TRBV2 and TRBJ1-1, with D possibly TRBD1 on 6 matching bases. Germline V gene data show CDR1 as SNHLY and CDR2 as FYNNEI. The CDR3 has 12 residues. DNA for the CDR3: TGTGTCGGTTCCAGGGGCAACACTGAAGCTTTCTTT. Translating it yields CVGSRGNTEAFF.

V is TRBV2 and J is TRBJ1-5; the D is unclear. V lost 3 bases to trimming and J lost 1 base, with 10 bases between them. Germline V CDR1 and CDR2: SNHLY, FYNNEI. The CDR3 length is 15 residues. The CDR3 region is CASSEGTWSNQPQHF. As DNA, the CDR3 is TGTGCCAGCAGTGAGGGCACCTGGAGCAATCAGCCCCAGCATTTT.

The CDR3 loop reads CAWSPWDPPYEQYF. The CDR3 nucleotides read TGTGCCTGGAGTCCCTGGGACCCTCCCTACGAGCAGTACTTC. The chain couples TRBV30 to TRBJ2-7; TRBD1 or TRBD2 may be the D gene (5 bases each). CDR3 size: 14 residues. Germline assignment: CDR1 GTSNPN and CDR2 SVGIG (reference sequence). V lost 2 bases to trimming and J lost 2 bases, with 13 bases between them.

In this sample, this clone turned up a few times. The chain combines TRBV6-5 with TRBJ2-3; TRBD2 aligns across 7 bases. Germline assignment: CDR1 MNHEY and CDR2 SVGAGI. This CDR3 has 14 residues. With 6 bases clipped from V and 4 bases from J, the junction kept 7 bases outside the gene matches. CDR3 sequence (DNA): TGTGCCAGCAGACCGGGGGGTGCGCCAGATACGCAGTATTTT. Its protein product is CASRPGGAPDTQYF.

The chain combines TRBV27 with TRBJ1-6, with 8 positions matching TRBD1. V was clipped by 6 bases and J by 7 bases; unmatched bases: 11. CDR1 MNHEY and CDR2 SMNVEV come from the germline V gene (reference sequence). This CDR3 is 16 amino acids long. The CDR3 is CASRRPGDRWNSPLHF. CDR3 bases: TGTGCCAGCAGACGTCCCGGGGACAGGTGGAATTCACCCCTCCACTTT.

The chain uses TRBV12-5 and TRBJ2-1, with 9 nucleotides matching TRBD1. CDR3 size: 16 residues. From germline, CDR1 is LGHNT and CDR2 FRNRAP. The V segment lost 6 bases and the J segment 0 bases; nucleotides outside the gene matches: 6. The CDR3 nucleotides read TGTGCTAGTGGCCCTACAGGGGGCCTCTCCTACAATGAGCAGTTCTTC. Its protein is CASGPTGGLSYNEQFF.

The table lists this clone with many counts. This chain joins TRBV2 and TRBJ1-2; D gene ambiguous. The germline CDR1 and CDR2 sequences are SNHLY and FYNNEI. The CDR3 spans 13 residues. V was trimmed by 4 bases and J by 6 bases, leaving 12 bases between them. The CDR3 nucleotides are TGTGCCAGCAGTGCCGGACCCGGGAATGGCTACACCTTC. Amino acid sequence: CASSAGPGNGYTF.

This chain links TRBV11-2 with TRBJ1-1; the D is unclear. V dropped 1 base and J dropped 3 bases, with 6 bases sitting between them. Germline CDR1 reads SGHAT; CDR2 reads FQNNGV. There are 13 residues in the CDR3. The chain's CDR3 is CASSLVRDTEAFF. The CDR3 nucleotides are TGTGCCAGCAGCTTAGTTAGGGACACTGAAGCTTTCTTT.

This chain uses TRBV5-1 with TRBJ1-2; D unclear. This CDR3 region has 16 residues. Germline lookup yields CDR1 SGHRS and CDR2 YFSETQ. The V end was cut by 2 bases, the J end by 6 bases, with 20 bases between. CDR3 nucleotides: TGCGCCAGCAGCTTTGGGTTGCCCGCCCCGCGTGATGGCTACACCTTC. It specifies CASSFGLPAPRDGYTF.

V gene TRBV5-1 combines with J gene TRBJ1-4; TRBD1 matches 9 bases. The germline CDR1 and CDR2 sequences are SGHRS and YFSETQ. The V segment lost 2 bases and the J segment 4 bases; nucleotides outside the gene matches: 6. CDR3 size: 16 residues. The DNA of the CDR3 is TGCGCCAGCAGCTTACAGGGGGCCCGCGGTAATGAAAAACTGTTTTTT. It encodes CASSLQGARGNEKLFF.